This TCR beta chain is from a study of shared clonotypes between healthy human individuals. The data were produced by immunoSEQ multiplex PCR, yet TCRdb's version contains in-frame clones alone and is incomplete. The sample lists fewer than 3 million clones; 85% to 95% were seen once. In its sample, this clone was seen once. The germline gives CDR1 SGHRS, CDR2 YFSETQ. This CDR3 comprises 15 residues. V gave up 0 bases and J gave up 5 bases; unmatched junction bases: 3. Specimen: naive CD4+ T cells from PBMCs. This sample's subset: CD45RA+ positively selected. This sequence joins TRBV5-1 and TRBJ1-5; 9 bases match TRBD1. The receptor was derived from a young man in good health. Some clones in this sample may be carry-over from other donors' samples. CDR3 coding DNA: TGCGCCAGCAGCTTGGGGGACAGGGATCATCAGCCCCAGCATTTT. Translated: CASSLGDRDHQPQHF. Variable domain in full (rest from reference TRBV5-1 and TRBJ1-5): KAGVTQTPRYLIKTRGQQVTLSCSPISGHRSVSWYQQTPGQGLQFLFEYFSETQRNKGNFPGRFSGRQFSNSRSEMNVSTLELGDSALYLCASSLGDRDHQPQHFGDGTRLSIL.